This TCR beta chain was recovered during a study of blood T cell repertoires in COVID-19. This CDR3 region has 15 residues. Germline V gene lookup returns CDR1 SGHVS and CDR2 FQNEAQ. V lost 1 base, J lost 5 bases, and 11 bases lay in between. Profiling relied on immunoSEQ multiplex PCR, and the TCRdb table lists in-frame clones only, not all of them. The data contain around 300,000 clones, roughly 91% of them singletons. The sample comprised PBMCs or T cells enriched from blood (not recorded which). This chain connects TRBV7-8 to TRBJ2-2, with D perhaps TRBD2 (7 bases). The sequence was obtained from a woman aged 60-75 years in a cohort exposed to, infected with or recovered from COVID-19 (not recorded which). The CDR3 nucleotides are TGTGCCAGCAGCTTAGTCGGGGGGCCGACCGGGGAGCTGTTTTTT. Residues: CASSLVGGPTGELFF.